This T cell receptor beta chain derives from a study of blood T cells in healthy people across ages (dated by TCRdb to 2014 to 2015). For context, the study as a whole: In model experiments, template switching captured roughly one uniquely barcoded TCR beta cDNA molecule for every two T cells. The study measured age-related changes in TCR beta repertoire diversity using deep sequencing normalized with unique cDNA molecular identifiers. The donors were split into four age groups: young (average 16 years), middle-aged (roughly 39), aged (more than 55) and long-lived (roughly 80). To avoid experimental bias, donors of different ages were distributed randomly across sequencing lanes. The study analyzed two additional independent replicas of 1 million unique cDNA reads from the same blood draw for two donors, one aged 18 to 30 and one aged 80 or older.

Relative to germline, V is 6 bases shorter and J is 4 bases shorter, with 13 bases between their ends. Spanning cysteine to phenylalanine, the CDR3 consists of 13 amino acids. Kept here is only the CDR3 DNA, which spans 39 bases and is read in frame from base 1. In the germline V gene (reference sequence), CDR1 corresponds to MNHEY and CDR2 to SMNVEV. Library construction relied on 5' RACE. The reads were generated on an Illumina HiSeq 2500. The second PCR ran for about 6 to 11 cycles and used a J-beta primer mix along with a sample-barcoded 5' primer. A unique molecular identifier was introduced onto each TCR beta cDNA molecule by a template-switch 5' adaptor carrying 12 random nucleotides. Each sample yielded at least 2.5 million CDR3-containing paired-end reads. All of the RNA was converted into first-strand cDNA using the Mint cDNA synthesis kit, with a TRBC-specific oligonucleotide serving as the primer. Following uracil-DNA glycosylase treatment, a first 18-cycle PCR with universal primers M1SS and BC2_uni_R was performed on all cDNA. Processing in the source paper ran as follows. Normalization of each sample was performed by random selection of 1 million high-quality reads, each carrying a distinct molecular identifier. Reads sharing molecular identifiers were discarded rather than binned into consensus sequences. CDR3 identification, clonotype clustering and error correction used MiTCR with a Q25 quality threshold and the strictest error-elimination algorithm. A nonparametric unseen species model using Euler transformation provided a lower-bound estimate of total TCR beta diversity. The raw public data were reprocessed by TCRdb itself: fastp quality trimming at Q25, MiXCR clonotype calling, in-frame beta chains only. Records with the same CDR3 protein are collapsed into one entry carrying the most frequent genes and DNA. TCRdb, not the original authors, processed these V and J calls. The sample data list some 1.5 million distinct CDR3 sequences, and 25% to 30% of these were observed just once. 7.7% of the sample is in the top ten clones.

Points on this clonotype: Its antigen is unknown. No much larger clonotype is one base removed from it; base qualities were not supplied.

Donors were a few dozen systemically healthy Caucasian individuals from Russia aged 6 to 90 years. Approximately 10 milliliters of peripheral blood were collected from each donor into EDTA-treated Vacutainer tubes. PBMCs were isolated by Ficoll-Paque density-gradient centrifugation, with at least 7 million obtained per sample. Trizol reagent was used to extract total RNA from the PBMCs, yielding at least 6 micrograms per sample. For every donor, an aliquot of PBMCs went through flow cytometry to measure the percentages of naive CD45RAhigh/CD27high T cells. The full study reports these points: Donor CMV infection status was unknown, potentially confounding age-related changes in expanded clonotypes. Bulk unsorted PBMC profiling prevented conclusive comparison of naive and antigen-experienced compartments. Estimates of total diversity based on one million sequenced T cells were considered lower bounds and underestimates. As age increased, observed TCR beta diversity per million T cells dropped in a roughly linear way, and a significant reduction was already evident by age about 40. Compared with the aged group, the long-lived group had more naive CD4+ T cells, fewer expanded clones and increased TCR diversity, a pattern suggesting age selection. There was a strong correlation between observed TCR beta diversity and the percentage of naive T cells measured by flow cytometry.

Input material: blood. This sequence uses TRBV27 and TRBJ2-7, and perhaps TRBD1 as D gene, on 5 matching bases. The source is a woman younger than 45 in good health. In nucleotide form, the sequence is TGTGCCAGCAGCCCGCAGGGTAAATACGAGCAGTACTTC. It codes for CASSPQGKYEQYF.